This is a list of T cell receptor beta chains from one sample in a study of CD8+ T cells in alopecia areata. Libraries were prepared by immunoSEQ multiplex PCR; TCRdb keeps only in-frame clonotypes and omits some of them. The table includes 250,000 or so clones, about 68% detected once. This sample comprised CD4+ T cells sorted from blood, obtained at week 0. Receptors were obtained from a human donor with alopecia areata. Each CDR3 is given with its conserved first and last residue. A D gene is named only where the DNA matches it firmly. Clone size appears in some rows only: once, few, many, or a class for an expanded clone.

cdr3_nt: TGCGCCAGCAGTTCCCGGACAGGTTCGGTCGAGCAGTACTTC
cdr3_aa: CASSSRTGSVEQYF
clone_size: -
d_call: TRBD1
j_call: TRBJ2-7
v_call: TRBV5-1

cdr3_nt: TGTGCCAGCAGCTTAACTACCACTTCCGAGCAGTACTTC
cdr3_aa: CASSLTTTSEQYF
clone_size: -
d_call: -
j_call: TRBJ2-7
v_call: TRBV7-3

cdr3_nt: TGTGCCAGCAGTGGGGTCAATCAGCCCCAGCATTTT
cdr3_aa: CASSGVNQPQHF
clone_size: -
d_call: -
j_call: TRBJ1-5
v_call: TRBV2

cdr3_nt: TGCAGCGTTGATATGGGGCCGAGCTCCTACGAGCAGTACTTC
cdr3_aa: CSVDMGPSSYEQYF
clone_size: -
d_call: -
j_call: TRBJ2-7
v_call: TRBV29-1

cdr3_nt: TGTGCCAGCAGTGAGGGGGGGAACTATGGCTACACCTTC
cdr3_aa: CASSEGGNYGYTF
clone_size: -
d_call: -
j_call: TRBJ1-2
v_call: TRBV2

cdr3_nt: TGTGCCAGCAGTGAAACACGACAGCGTCTTGCCAACGAGCAGTACTTC
cdr3_aa: CASSETRQRLANEQYF
clone_size: -
d_call: -
j_call: TRBJ2-7
v_call: TRBV25-1

cdr3_nt: TGTGCCTGGAAGCAGGGAAACATTCAGTACTTC
cdr3_aa: CAWKQGNIQYF
clone_size: -
d_call: -
j_call: TRBJ2-4
v_call: TRBV30

cdr3_nt: TGTGCCAGACAGGGGCGGAGATTAGCGGTCACAGATACGCAGTATTTT
cdr3_aa: CARQGRRLAVTDTQYF
clone_size: -
d_call: -
j_call: TRBJ2-3
v_call: TRBV2

cdr3_nt: TGCAGTGCCCAAGCTGGAAACACCATATATTTT
cdr3_aa: CSAQAGNTIYF
clone_size: -
d_call: -
j_call: TRBJ1-3
v_call: TRBV20-1

cdr3_nt: TGTGCCAGCACCTCAGGAGATTCCTATGGCTACACCTTC
cdr3_aa: CASTSGDSYGYTF
clone_size: -
d_call: -
j_call: TRBJ1-2
v_call: TRBV6-5

cdr3_nt: TGTGCCACCAGCAGAGATGGGAAGGGATATGACGAGCAGTACTTC
cdr3_aa: CATSRDGKGYDEQYF
clone_size: -
d_call: -
j_call: TRBJ2-7
v_call: TRBV15

cdr3_nt: TGTGCCAGCAGCTTAGGTTCTCAGATGAATGAAAAACTGTTTTTT
cdr3_aa: CASSLGSQMNEKLFF
clone_size: -
d_call: -
j_call: TRBJ1-4
v_call: TRBV7-2

cdr3_nt: TGTGCCAGCAGTGAACAGGGGAGAGGCAATCAGCCCCAGCATTTT
cdr3_aa: CASSEQGRGNQPQHF
clone_size: -
d_call: -
j_call: TRBJ1-5
v_call: TRBV2

cdr3_nt: TGTGCCATCGGAACAGGAACATATGGCTACACCTTC
cdr3_aa: CAIGTGTYGYTF
clone_size: -
d_call: -
j_call: TRBJ1-2
v_call: TRBV10-3

cdr3_nt: TGTGCCTGGAGCACCGGGACAGTCCAAGAGACCCAGTACTTC
cdr3_aa: CAWSTGTVQETQYF
clone_size: -
d_call: TRBD1
j_call: TRBJ2-5
v_call: TRBV30

cdr3_nt: TGTGCCAGCAGCCCGAGCCAAAATTCACCCCTCCACTTT
cdr3_aa: CASSPSQNSPLHF
clone_size: -
d_call: -
j_call: TRBJ1-6
v_call: TRBV4-2

cdr3_nt: TGCAGCGTTGAAGTGGGGGGTTACGAGCAGTACTTC
cdr3_aa: CSVEVGGYEQYF
clone_size: -
d_call: -
j_call: TRBJ2-7
v_call: TRBV29-1

cdr3_nt: TGTGCCAGCAGGATGGACATATACAATGAGCAGTTCTTC
cdr3_aa: CASRMDIYNEQFF
clone_size: -
d_call: -
j_call: TRBJ2-1
v_call: TRBV6-5

cdr3_nt: TGTGCCAGCAGTCCGTTCATCACAGATACGCAGTATTTT
cdr3_aa: CASSPFITDTQYF
clone_size: few
d_call: -
j_call: TRBJ2-3
v_call: TRBV6-5

cdr3_nt: TGCAGCGTTTCTCAGGGTACGGGCGAGCAGTACTTC
cdr3_aa: CSVSQGTGEQYF
clone_size: few
d_call: -
j_call: TRBJ2-7
v_call: TRBV29-1

cdr3_nt: TGTGCCAGCGGGACAGACAATGAGCAGTTCTTC
cdr3_aa: CASGTDNEQFF
clone_size: once
d_call: TRBD1
j_call: TRBJ2-1
v_call: TRBV5-4

cdr3_nt: TGTGCCTGGAGTGTTCCCAAGGGAGGCTCACCCCTCCACTTT
cdr3_aa: CAWSVPKGGSPLHF
clone_size: -
d_call: -
j_call: TRBJ1-6
v_call: TRBV30

cdr3_nt: TGCAGTGCCGTGAAGGTGACAACGCTGTTTTTT
cdr3_aa: CSAVKVTTLFF
clone_size: -
d_call: -
j_call: TRBJ1-4
v_call: TRBV20-1